The 5 T cell receptor beta chains listed next were all sequenced from one sample in a study of CD8 T cells in ankylosing spondylitis (dated by TCRdb to between 2016 and 2019). Library prep was done by 5' RACE. TCRdb names Illumina HiSeq 2500 as the instrument used. The public reads were quality trimmed at Q25 with fastp and then assembled into clones with MiXCR by TCRdb, keeping productive beta chains. Rows merge per CDR3 protein into single entries with the most common DNA and genes. The table for this sample lists a few hundred thousand distinct CDR3 sequences; around a tenth of them were counted only once. Roughly a tenth of the sample rests with the top ten. Sequenced input: blood, either unsorted or a sorted T cell fraction (not recorded which). These receptors came from a female donor with ankylosing spondylitis or in good health (not recorded which).

This clonotype came up many times. This chain uses TRBV5-1 with TRBJ2-7, with D possibly matching TRBD2 (5 bases). The V end was cut by 2 bases, the J end by 0 bases, with 9 bases between. The CDR3 loop spans 14 amino acids. The V gene's germline CDR1 is SGHRS and CDR2 YFSETQ. The CDR3 sequence: CASSFEGSSYEQYF. CDR3 bases: TGCGCCAGCAGCTTCGAAGGGAGCTCCTACGAGCAGTACTTC.

This clonotype was seen a few times. V gene TRBV28 combines with J gene TRBJ2-1; 12 bases are shared with TRBD2. The CDR3 is 17 amino acids. Trimming removed 5 bases from V and 4 bases from J; junction bases left unmatched: 9. The germline V gene encodes CDR1 MDHEN and CDR2 SYDVKM. DNA of the CDR3: TGTGCCAGCAGTCCCCGACTAGCGGGGGCCATGTACAATGAGCAGTTCTTC. Its protein product is CASSPRLAGAMYNEQFF.

This clonotype was counted many times. The gene calls are TRBV20-1 and TRBJ1-2, with unresolved D. The CDR3 extends over 12 amino acids. Trimming stripped 2 bases from V and 7 bases from J, with 11 bases between. Germline V gene lookup returns CDR1 DFQATT and CDR2 SNEGSKA (reference sequence). DNA of the CDR3: TGCAGTGCTAGAACTGGGCCGCTTGGCTACACCTTC. Its protein product is CSARTGPLGYTF.

This clonotype has at least ten counts. This chain uses TRBV9 with TRBJ1-5; D unclear. Germline-derived CDR1 and CDR2 are SGDLS and YYNGEE. The CDR3 covers 14 residues. The V gene lost 0 bases and the J gene lost 7 bases, with 11 bases spanning the gap. Written as DNA, the CDR3 is TGTGCCAGCAGCGTAGGGGGATTCGGCCAGCCCCAGCATTTT. Translated, it gives CASSVGGFGQPQHF.

In this sample, this clonotype turned up many times. This rearrangement joins TRBV29-1 to TRBJ2-7, with D hard to call. Trimming left V 6 bases short and J 7 bases short, with 13 bases between. This CDR3 is 11 amino acids long. Germline values: CDR1 SQVTM, CDR2 ANQGSEA. The CDR3: CSVGETGEQYF. The CDR3 DNA is TGCAGCGTAGGCGAAACTGGGGAGCAGTACTTC.